What follows are 21 T cell receptor beta chains derived from one specimen sequenced in a study of T cell repertoires in cytomegalovirus infection. TCRdb fed the reads into MiXCR, producing one record per CDR3 protein. The data contain fewer than 85,000 distinct CDR3 sequences, over 3.5% of them singletons. The sequencing input was PBMCs. The receptors shown here come from a human donor in good health (CMV status not recorded). Some clones in this sample may be carry-over from other donors' samples.

This clonotype was counted at least ten times. J is TRBJ1-1 and V is TRBV6-2 or TRBV6-3; the match to TRBD1 covers 8 bases. Trimming at V came to 0 bases and at J to 0 bases, leaving 9 bases not matched to a gene. Germline V gene lookup returns CDR1 MNHEY and CDR2 SVGEGT. The CDR3 consists of 18 residues. Here the CDR3 DNA reads TGTGCCAGCAGTTACTCGAAGGTGACAGGGGCGATGAACACTGAAGCTTTCTTT. Translated, it gives CASSYSKVTGAMNTEAFF.

Many counts were recorded for this clonotype. The V call is TRBV7-8, the J call TRBJ2-7; TRBD1 aligns across 9 bases. The germline CDR1 and CDR2 sequences are SGHVS and FQNEAQ. The trim removed 5 bases at V and 7 bases at J, leaving 9 bases unmatched. The CDR3 sequence is 14 residues long. The CDR3 nucleotides read TGTGCCAGCAGCACCGGGACAGGGTCAGAAGAGCAGTACTTC. Amino acids: CASSTGTGSEEQYF.

This clonotype was recorded many times. This rearrangement joins TRBV12-5 to TRBJ1-1; no firm D call. The CDR3 is made up of 13 amino acids. V was trimmed by 6 bases and J by 2 bases, leaving 10 bases between them. The germline V gene has CDR1 LGHNT and CDR2 FRNRAP. CDR3 nucleotides: TGTGCTAGTGGCCTAGGCGGAAACACTGAAGCTTTCTTT. Protein: CASGLGGNTEAFF.

The rearrangement links TRBV6-2 or TRBV6-3 to TRBJ1-5; 10 positions agree with TRBD1. V shed 8 bases, J shed 2 bases, and the junction held 9 bases outside the gene matches. Germline CDR1 MNHEY, CDR2 SVGEGT. This CDR3 comprises 16 residues. Here the CDR3 reads CASGDRGADGNQPQHF. As DNA, the CDR3 is TGTGCCAGCGGGGACAGGGGTGCGGATGGCAATCAGCCCCAGCATTTT.

V gene TRBV7-2 combines with J gene TRBJ2-1, with a possible D match to TRBD2 (7 bases). This CDR3 is built from 15 residues. The germline gives CDR1 SGHTA, CDR2 FQGNSA. V dropped 4 bases and J dropped 0 bases, with 10 bases sitting between them. The DNA of the CDR3 is TGTGCCAGCAGCTGGGGGGGGCCCTCCTACAATGAGCAGTTCTTC. Amino acids: CASSWGGPSYNEQFF.

The V and J genes are TRBV20-1 and TRBJ1-1; D is unclear. V lost 6 bases and J lost 13, with 9 bases in between. Germline lookup yields CDR1 DFQATT and CDR2 SNEGSKA (reference sequence). The CDR3 contains 8 residues. This chain's CDR3 is CSAPSGFF. The CDR3 bases are TGCAGTGCCCCTTCCGGTTTCTTT.

This clonotype was observed at least ten times. V is TRBV29-1 and J is TRBJ2-3; D call uncertain. This CDR3 has 11 residues. Germline V gives CDR1 SQVTM, CDR2 ANQGSEA. V lost 6 bases and J 6 bases, leaving 10 bases between the germline ends. The CDR3 loop is CSVTGADTQYF. As DNA, the CDR3 is TGCAGCGTGACCGGTGCGGATACGCAGTATTTT.

This clonotype was detected ten times or more. The gene calls are TRBV10-3 and TRBJ2-7; D may be TRBD1 (5 bases). V lost 2 bases and J 2 bases, leaving 16 bases between the germline ends. CDR1 is ENHRY, CDR2 SYGVKD, per germline. The CDR3 sequence is 16 residues long. CDR3 residues: CAISEPATATTYEQYF. CDR3 bases: TGTGCCATCAGTGAGCCGGCGACAGCGACAACCTACGAGCAGTACTTC.

This clonotype was seen repeatedly, ten times or more. V and J are TRBV6-2 or TRBV6-3 and TRBJ2-7; 11 nucleotides match TRBD2. Looked up from germline, CDR1 is MNHEY and CDR2 is SVGEGT. V lost 1 base to trimming and J lost 6 bases; unmatched junction nucleotides: 8. The CDR3 loop spans 16 amino acids. This CDR3 reads CASSYYPSGRKREQYF. The CDR3 DNA is TGTGCCAGCAGTTACTATCCTAGCGGGAGGAAGCGCGAGCAGTACTTC.

This clonotype was picked up many times. V gene TRBV7-2 combines with J gene TRBJ2-2; a possible D gene is TRBD2 (5 bases). V was cut by 6 bases and J by 3 bases, with 14 bases left in between. The length of the CDR3 is 15 residues. Germline loops: CDR1 SGHTA, CDR2 FQGNSA. The CDR3: CASRTGGGYTGELFF. Written as DNA, the CDR3 is TGTGCCAGCAGGACGGGCGGAGGCTACACCGGGGAGCTGTTTTTT.

This clonotype was recorded many times. The chain couples TRBV7-6 to TRBJ1-1; tentative D call: TRBD1 (6 bases). Trimming took off 5 bases at V and 5 bases at J, with 24 bases between the two ends. CDR1 and CDR2 from the germline V gene are SGHVS and FNYEAQ. The CDR3 consists of 17 residues. The CDR3 is CASSHRDMGGLGTEAFF. CDR3 sequence (DNA): TGTGCCAGCAGCCACCGAGATATGGGGGGCCTAGGAACTGAAGCTTTCTTT.

This clonotype was counted at least ten times. The chain joins TRBV29-1 to TRBJ2-7; the match to TRBD2 covers 11 bases. This CDR3 is built from 13 residues. Germline V gene data show CDR1 as SQVTM and CDR2 as ANQGSEA. After removal of 7 bases from V and 3 bases from J, the junction contained 5 bases not matched to a gene. CDR3 in amino acids: CSATTSGNYEQYF. The CDR3 nucleotides read TGCAGCGCCACGACTAGCGGGAACTACGAGCAGTACTTC.

This clonotype has a count of ten or more. The chain combines TRBV7-2 with TRBJ2-7; 9 nucleotides match TRBD2. V shed 1 base, J shed 1 base, and the junction held 5 bases outside the gene matches. CDR1 and CDR2 (germline): SGHTA, FQGNSA. The CDR3 sequence is 16 residues long. The CDR3 coding sequence is TGTGCCAGCAGCTTAGAACTAGCGGGTCCTTCCTACGAGCAGTACTTC. Its protein is CASSLELAGPSYEQYF.

This clonotype came up many times. This chain uses TRBV7-2 with TRBJ1-6, with D unresolved. Germline V lookup: CDR1 SGHTA, CDR2 FQGNSA. V lost 5 bases to trimming and J lost 2 bases, with 10 bases between them. The CDR3 loop spans 15 amino acids. CDR3 in DNA: TGTGCCAGCAGCGCCGGGAGGACCTATAATTCACCCCTCCACTTT. Its translation: CASSAGRTYNSPLHF.

Ten or more counts support this clonotype. The gene calls are TRBV6-2 or TRBV6-3 and TRBJ2-3; the D is unclear. The germline gives CDR1 MNHEY, CDR2 SVGEGT. The V and J ends lost 2 bases and 9 bases respectively, with 21 bases between them. There are 16 residues in the CDR3. CDR3 sequence reads: CASSYGTSNTMETQYF. CDR3 nucleotides: TGTGCCAGCAGTTACGGTACCTCTAATACCATGGAAACGCAGTATTTT.

The sample holds many counts of this clonotype. This chain joins TRBV29-1 and TRBJ2-5; 10 nucleotides line up with TRBD1. CDR3 length: 13 residues. Trimming took 3 bases from V and 2 from J; bases not matched to a gene: 0. Germline values: CDR1 SQVTM, CDR2 ANQGSEA. CDR3 in amino acids: CSVEDRGQETQYF. The CDR3 bases are TGCAGCGTTGAGGACAGGGGGCAAGAGACCCAGTACTTC. The variable domain in full, with the rest retrieved from reference TRBV29-1 and TRBJ2-5, is SAVISQKPSRDICQRGTSLTIQCQVDSQVTMMFWYRQQPGQSLTLIATANQGSEATYESGFVIDKFPISRPNLTFSTLTVSNMSPEDSSIYLCSVEDRGQETQYFGPGTRLLVL.

This clonotype has at least ten counts. The chain joins TRBV5-1 to TRBJ1-6, with D possibly matching TRBD1 (5 bases). Trimming pared 6 bases from V and 9 bases from J, leaving 16 bases between. Germline CDR1 SGHRS, CDR2 YFSETQ. This CDR3 comprises 14 residues. CDR3 DNA sequence: TGCGCCAGCAAGGACGGGGCCCGTTTTTCACCCCTCCACTTT. It is translated as CASKDGARFSPLHF.

This clonotype was counted ten times or more. The V call is TRBV25-1, the J call TRBJ2-3; tentatively, D is TRBD1 (5 bases). This CDR3 region has 13 residues. Germline V gene sequence: CDR1 MGHDK, CDR2 SYGVNS. V was clipped by 1 base and J by 4 bases, with 6 bases between them. Here the CDR3 reads CASSEWGADTQYF. In DNA, the CDR3 is TGTGCCAGCAGTGAATGGGGCGCAGATACGCAGTATTTT.

This clonotype was picked up many times. The chain links TRBV7-3 to TRBJ2-1; 7 bases agree with TRBD2. Germline-derived CDR1 and CDR2 are SGHTA and FQGTGA. This CDR3 contains 15 residues. After removal of 0 bases from V and 4 bases from J, the junction contained 3 bases not matched to a gene. DNA of the CDR3: TGTGCCAGCAGCTTAACTCAGGGACTATACAATGAGCAGTTCTTC. Its protein is CASSLTQGLYNEQFF. Using reference TRBV7-3 and TRBJ2-1 for the parts outside the CDR3, the full variable domain is GAGVSQTPSNKVTEKGKYVELRCDPISGHTALYWYRQSLGQGPEFLIYFQGTGAADDSGLPNDRFFAVRPEGSVSTLKIQRTERGDSAVYLCASSLTQGLYNEQFFGPGTRLTVL.

This clonotype was picked up many times. This chain's CDR3 is CASSPQGGGNQPQHF. For the CDR3, the DNA is TGTGCCAGCAGCCCCCAGGGAGGTGGCAATCAGCCCCAGCATTTT. The rearrangement joins TRBV7-2 to TRBJ1-5; possible D gene TRBD1, 5 bases. The CDR3 has 15 residues. Trimming left V 5 bases short and J 2 bases short, with 13 bases between. CDR1 SGHTA and CDR2 FQGNSA come from the germline V gene.

This clonotype showed up many times. This chain joins TRBV7-2 and TRBJ1-2; 7 bases match TRBD1. CDR1 is SGHTA and CDR2 is FQGNSA in the germline V gene. This CDR3 is built from 14 residues. The V gene end was trimmed by 1 base and the J gene end by 6 bases; junction bases not matched to a gene: 5. DNA of the CDR3: TGTGCCAGCAGCTTAGATGGACAGGTTAATGGCTACACCTTC. It is translated as CASSLDGQVNGYTF. Combining the CDR3 with reference TRBV7-2 and TRBJ1-2 gives the whole variable domain GAGVSQSPSNKVTEKGKDVELRCDPISGHTALYWYRQSLGQGLEFLIYFQGNSAPDKSGLPSDRFSAERTGGSVSTLTIQRTQQEDSAVYLCASSLDGQVNGYTFGSGTRLTVV.